A single sample gave rise to the 25 T cell receptor beta chains below, sequenced in a study of shared clonotypes between healthy human individuals. The repertoire was sequenced with immunoSEQ multiplex PCR; TCRdb's copy has only in-frame clones and lacks some. Here the sample spans some 2.3 million clones, 85% to 95% being singletons. The sequenced sample consisted of naive CD4+ T cells from PBMCs. Subset given: CD45RA+ positively selected. The receptors derive from a man between 18 and 29 years old in good health. Some clones in this sample may be carry-over from other donors' samples.

The rearrangement joins TRBV25-1 to TRBJ2-3; 7 nucleotides align to TRBD2. The CDR3 consists of 17 residues. With V trimmed by 4 bases and J by 2 bases, 12 bases remained unmatched. CDR1 and CDR2 from the germline V gene are MGHDK and SYGVNS. Here the CDR3 reads CASSARYREDPTDTQYF. CDR3 in DNA: TGTGCCAGCAGTGCCCGTTACCGGGAGGACCCCACAGATACGCAGTATTTT.

This chain connects TRBV5-1 to TRBJ2-1; unclear D gene. This CDR3 is 14 amino acids long. The V end lost 0 bases, the J end lost 4 bases, and 8 bases lay between the germline ends. Germline values: CDR1 SGHRS, CDR2 YFSETQ. CDR3 residues: CASSLGDVYNEQFF. CDR3 coding DNA: TGCGCCAGCAGCTTGGGGGATGTTTACAATGAGCAGTTCTTC.

This clone was detected only once. This chain uses TRBV7-6 with TRBJ1-4; maybe TRBD1 (5 bases). The CDR3 has 15 amino acids. V dropped 1 base and J dropped 6 bases, with 12 bases sitting between them. CDR1 and CDR2 from the germline V gene are SGHVS and FNYEAQ. The chain's CDR3 is CASSLGSGRDEKLFF. The CDR3 region has the DNA TGTGCCAGCAGCTTAGGGAGCGGCAGGGATGAAAAACTGTTTTTT.

In this sample, this clone turned up once. The rearrangement joins TRBV28 to TRBJ1-1; maybe TRBD1 (6 bases). The germline gives CDR1 MDHEN, CDR2 SYDVKM. The CDR3 runs 14 residues. The germline V and J ends were trimmed by 7 bases and 5 bases, with 17 bases remaining between them. The CDR3 is CASTIPQGRTEAFF. The CDR3 nucleotides are TGTGCCAGCACTATACCACAGGGCAGGACTGAAGCTTTCTTT. Full variable domain (missing parts from reference TRBV28 and TRBJ1-1): DVKVTQSSRYLVKRTGEKVFLECVQDMDHENMFWYRQDPGLGLRLIYFSYDVKMKEKGDIPEGYSVSREKKERFSLILESASTNQTSMYLCASTIPQGRTEAFFGQGTRLTVV.

The chain combines TRBV9 with TRBJ1-1; possible D gene TRBD1, 5 bases. Looked up from germline, CDR1 is SGDLS and CDR2 is YYNGEE. V lost 4 bases to trimming and J lost 0 bases, with 19 bases between them. This CDR3 spans 17 amino acids. CDR3 loop: CASSPSGGNIMNTEAFF. In DNA, the CDR3 is TGTGCCAGCAGCCCATCGGGGGGGAATATCATGAACACTGAAGCTTTCTTT.

V and J are TRBV28 and TRBJ1-2, with a weak D call TRBD1 (5 bases). The V gene's germline CDR1 is MDHEN and CDR2 SYDVKM. CDR3 size: 15 residues. V was cut by 8 bases and J by 1 base, with 17 bases left in between. The DNA of the CDR3 is TGTGCCAGCTTGGGGACGGGGGGTCATAACTATGGCTACACCTTC. Its translation: CASLGTGGHNYGYTF.

The J gene is TRBJ1-4, the V gene TRBV27; possibly TRBD1 for D (5 bases). The length of the CDR3 is 15 residues. The V end was cut by 2 bases, the J end by 7 bases, with 14 bases between. Germline V gives CDR1 MNHEY, CDR2 SMNVEV (reference sequence). The CDR3 reads CASSLKPGFFEKLFF. The CDR3 DNA is TGTGCCAGCAGTTTAAAACCAGGGTTTTTTGAAAAACTGTTTTTT.

As regards this clone: This same CDR3 is encoded by further DNA sequences in the sample. In DNA form, the CDR3 reads TGTGCCAGCAGCTTAGCGGGGGGGAATGAGCAGTTCTTC. It encodes CASSLAGGNEQFF. This chain connects TRBV11-2 to TRBJ2-1; the match to TRBD2 covers 8 bases. The CDR3 is made up of 13 amino acids. Looked up from germline, CDR1 is SGHAT and CDR2 is FQNNGV. J was trimmed by 7 bases and V by 1 base; bases with no gene match: 0. The full variable domain, rest sourced from reference TRBV11-2 and TRBJ2-1, is EAGVAQSPRYKIIEKRQSVAFWCNPISGHATLYWYQQILGQGPKLLIQFQNNGVVDDSQLPKDRFSAERLKGVDSTLKIQPAKLEDSAVYLCASSLAGGNEQFFGPGTRLTVL.

The V and J genes are TRBV28 and TRBJ1-4; D unclear. V was pared by 6 bases and J by 7 bases, with 18 bases between. CDR3 length: 15 amino acids. Germline values: CDR1 MDHEN, CDR2 SYDVKM. The CDR3 loop is CASSPAGSVSEKLFF. CDR3 DNA sequence: TGTGCCAGCAGCCCTGCAGGCTCAGTAAGTGAAAAACTGTTTTTT.

This sequence joins TRBV9 and TRBJ1-3; the match to TRBD1 covers 8 bases. The CDR3 is 16 residues long. Per germline, CDR1 SGDLS and CDR2 YYNGEE. With V trimmed by 3 bases and J by 4 bases, 9 bases remained unmatched. CDR3 sequence: CASSARQGASGNTIYF. The DNA of the CDR3 is TGTGCCAGCAGCGCGAGGCAGGGGGCGTCCGGAAACACCATATATTTT.

The chain carries TRBV28 and TRBJ2-5, with D perhaps TRBD2 (6 bases). From germline, CDR1 is MDHEN and CDR2 SYDVKM. V lost 5 bases and J lost 1, with 14 bases in between. The CDR3 spans 15 residues. The CDR3 sequence: CASSIISGSQETQYF. DNA for the CDR3: TGTGCCAGCAGTATCATCAGCGGGTCCCAAGAGACCCAGTACTTC. Combining the CDR3 with reference TRBV28 and TRBJ2-5 gives the whole variable domain DVKVTQSSRYLVKRTGEKVFLECVQDMDHENMFWYRQDPGLGLRLIYFSYDVKMKEKGDIPEGYSVSREKKERFSLILESASTNQTSMYLCASSIISGSQETQYFGPGTRLLVL.

The V call is TRBV7-2, the J call TRBJ1-2, with D unclear. CDR3 size: 13 residues. Trimming removed 5 bases from V and 8 bases from J, with 15 bases in between. CDR1 and CDR2 from the germline V gene are SGHTA and FQGNSA. The CDR3 DNA sequence: TGTGCCAGCAGCCCGGCGGGGTTGCGGGGCTACACCTTC. Translation gives CASSPAGLRGYTF.

V usage is TRBV10-3 and J usage is TRBJ2-2; D gene uncertain. This CDR3 region has 15 residues. Germline assignment: CDR1 ENHRY and CDR2 SYGVKD. Trimming cost V 2 bases and J 0 bases, with 7 bases left between them. This CDR3 is CAISEVQANTGELFF. CDR3 bases: TGTGCCATCAGTGAGGTTCAGGCGAACACCGGGGAGCTGTTTTTT.

The chain couples TRBV7-9 to TRBJ1-2, with D unclear. The CDR3 runs 14 residues. The germline V gene has CDR1 SEHNR and CDR2 FQNEAQ (reference sequence). V lost 5 bases and J 8 bases, leaving 18 bases between the germline ends. The CDR3 DNA reads TGTGCCAGCAGCCCCCCGGCGGAGTTCGGAGGCTACACCTTC. Its protein product is CASSPPAEFGGYTF.

This chain uses TRBV28 with TRBJ2-3; 8 bases match TRBD1. The germline gives CDR1 MDHEN, CDR2 SYDVKM. The CDR3 loop spans 17 amino acids. V shed 3 bases and J 4 bases; nucleotides not matched to a gene: 12. Here the CDR3 reads CASSLLDRAKGPDTQYF. CDR3 bases: TGTGCCAGCAGTTTGCTGGACAGGGCGAAAGGACCAGATACGCAGTATTTT.

V and J are TRBV28 and TRBJ2-5; D possibly matches TRBD1 or TRBD2 (7 bases each). V gave up 5 bases and J gave up 7 bases, with 20 bases separating them. The V gene's germline CDR1 is MDHEN and CDR2 SYDVKM. CDR3 length: 15 residues. The CDR3 bases are TGTGCCAGCAGTCTTATTCAGGGGGGGGGACGGACCCAGTACTTC. This sequence encodes CASSLIQGGGRTQYF.

V is TRBV9 and J is TRBJ2-5, with D uncertain. Germline CDR1 SGDLS, CDR2 YYNGEE. Trimming took off 2 bases at V and 5 bases at J, with 10 bases between the two ends. The CDR3 runs 13 residues. The CDR3 DNA is TGTGCCAGCAGCGTCCACATGGGGGAGACCCAGTACTTC. Amino acids: CASSVHMGETQYF.

The chain employs TRBV6-5 and TRBJ1-4; perhaps TRBD1 as D (5 bases). V was cut by 2 bases and J by 7 bases, with 14 bases left in between. Germline loops: CDR1 MNHEY, CDR2 SVGAGI. The CDR3 sequence is 15 residues long. The CDR3 protein is CASSYAGVGSEKLFF. CDR3 in DNA: TGTGCCAGCAGTTACGCGGGGGTGGGGAGTGAAAAACTGTTTTTT.

The rearrangement links TRBV25-1 to TRBJ2-7; 10 bases match TRBD1. In germline, CDR1 is MGHDK, CDR2 SYGVNS. With V trimmed by 3 bases and J by 4 bases, 9 bases remained unmatched. This CDR3 has 16 residues. CDR3 coding DNA: TGTGCCAGCAGTGATTCCAGGACAGGGGGTTTTTACGAGCAGTACTTC. Its protein is CASSDSRTGGFYEQYF.

The chain combines TRBV7-2 with TRBJ1-3; the match to TRBD1 covers 10 bases. The germline CDR1 and CDR2 sequences are SGHTA and FQGNSA. CDR3 length: 17 amino acids. With V trimmed by 5 bases and J by 5 bases, 12 bases remained unmatched. The DNA of the CDR3 is TGTGCCAGCAGCCCGCGGGGACAGGGGTTTGGCCGAAACACCATATATTTT. Its translation: CASSPRGQGFGRNTIYF.

V gene TRBV11-3 combines with J gene TRBJ2-7; TRBD2 matches at 7 bases. This CDR3 contains 13 residues. V shed 3 bases, J shed 4 bases, and the junction held 3 bases outside the gene matches. Germline-derived CDR1 and CDR2 are SGHNT and YENEEA. This CDR3 is CASSLAGAYEQYF. The CDR3 coding sequence is TGTGCCAGCAGCTTGGCGGGAGCTTACGAGCAGTACTTC.

This chain uses TRBV5-1 with TRBJ2-7, with 16 bases that match TRBD2. Trimming removed 3 bases from V and 1 base from J; junction bases left unmatched: 4. Per the germline V gene, CDR1 is SGHRS and CDR2 is YFSETQ. This CDR3 spans 17 amino acids. CDR3 coding DNA: TGCGCCAGCAGCTGGGGACTAGCGGGAGGGAATTCCTACGAGCAGTACTTC. It specifies CASSWGLAGGNSYEQYF.

This clone was recorded only once. The CDR3: CASSIEGAQPQHF. For the CDR3, the DNA is TGTGCCAGTAGTATAGAGGGGGCTCAGCCCCAGCATTTT. This rearrangement joins TRBV19 to TRBJ1-5; maybe TRBD1 (6 bases). Germline loops: CDR1 LNHDA, CDR2 SQIVND (reference sequence). V lost 0 bases and J lost 6, with 6 bases in between. The CDR3 length is 13 residues.

The rearrangement links TRBV28 to TRBJ1-2, with a possible D match to TRBD1 (5 bases). The CDR3 length is 16 residues. Germline V CDR1 and CDR2: MDHEN, SYDVKM. The V end was cut by 5 bases, the J end by 8 bases, with 24 bases between. In DNA, the CDR3 is TGTGCCAGCAGTCAGACCCTTATCGCAGGGAGCCACGGCTACACCTTC. Translation: CASSQTLIAGSHGYTF.

As concerns this clone: The sample carries other DNA sequences with the same CDR3. This chain links TRBV7-9 with TRBJ2-2, with D uncertain. This CDR3 is 12 amino acids long. V lost 5 bases to trimming and J lost 2 bases, with 3 bases between them. Germline values: CDR1 SEHNR, CDR2 FQNEAQ (reference sequence). The CDR3: CASSRNTGELFF. CDR3 DNA sequence: TGTGCCAGCAGCCGCAACACCGGGGAGCTGTTTTTT.